This T cell receptor (beta chain) was identified during a study of CD8 T cells in Susac syndrome. Study in general: Within the group of sequenced Susac syndrome patients, more than five had active disease and eight were in remission. Points from the study as a whole: By the study's own acknowledgment, its TCR sequencing and HLA analysis included relatively few individuals.

Both CD4+ and CD8+ T cells were negatively isolated, and TEMRA cells underwent FACS enrichment. In the case of this clonotype: Antigen: not known.

An amount of RNA that ranged from roughly 0.5 to 1 ug was reverse transcribed with random hexamers. An immunoSEQ multiplex PCR amplified TCR beta CDR3 over 54 Vbeta and 13 Jbeta. One entry per CDR3 protein, called by TCRdb with MiXCR from the immunoSEQ multiplex PCR reads. Found here are around 110,000 distinct CDR3 sequences, 96% of them singletons; the top ten hold roughly 0.13%. Per the germline V gene, CDR1 is LGHDT and CDR2 is YNNKEL (reference sequence). The CDR3 consists of 16 residues. V dropped 4 bases and J dropped 6; count of bases not matched to a gene: 11. The rearrangement uses TRBV3-1 and TRBJ2-7; 11 nucleotides line up with TRBD2. The source is a human donor with Susac syndrome. The sequenced sample consisted of CD4+ T cells from PBMCs. The CDR3 here is CASSPRLGTSGFEQYF. The DNA for the CDR3 is TGTGCCAGCAGCCCACGTTTGGGGACTAGCGGATTCGAGCAGTACTTC.